This entry lists 26 T cell receptor beta chains sequenced from one sample in a study of human T cells and chemical hapten exposure. TCRdb reprocessed the RACE reads with MiXCR, giving one entry per CDR3 protein. The table has about 290,000 distinct CDR3 sequences, around 7% seen once; the top ten hold more than 0.95%. Time point of the sample: pre-sensitization, week 0. Regarding treatment: therapeutic diphenylcyclopropenone sensitization with weekly scalp DPC. Specimen: whole blood, collected in connection with sensitization to the hapten diphenylcyclopropenone (DPC). The source is a young man with alopecia areata. Some clones in this sample may be carry-over from other donors' samples.

In its sample, this clonotype was seen many times. The chain links TRBV6-5 to TRBJ2-5, with D perhaps TRBD1 (5 bases). The CDR3 extends over 13 amino acids. V lost 7 bases and J lost 1, with 10 bases in between. Germline CDR1 reads MNHEY; CDR2 reads SVGAGI. CDR3 residues: CASKKGVQETQYF. CDR3 DNA sequence: TGTGCCAGCAAAAAAGGGGTCCAAGAGACCCAGTACTTC.

The J gene is TRBJ1-2, the V gene TRBV7-8, with D possibly being TRBD1 (5 bases). CDR1 and CDR2 (germline): SGHVS, FQNEAQ. V was cut by 1 base and J by 7 bases, with 16 bases left in between. This CDR3 comprises 15 residues. The CDR3 DNA follows: TGTGCCAGCAGCTTAGTCGGCAGAGGGGTGGTTGGCTACACCTTC. It codes for CASSLVGRGVVGYTF.

This clonotype was found a few times. The J gene is TRBJ2-7, the V gene TRBV7-9; weak D call: TRBD2 (5 bases). Germline V CDR1 and CDR2: SEHNR, FQNEAQ (reference sequence). The CDR3 covers 14 residues. Trimming left V 5 bases short and J 2 bases short, with 13 bases between. The CDR3 sequence is CASSLPTTPYEQYF. The DNA for the CDR3 is TGTGCCAGCAGCCTACCGACTACTCCCTACGAGCAGTACTTC. Complete variable domain (other parts from reference TRBV7-9 and TRBJ2-7): DTGVSQNPRHKITKRGQNVTFRCDPISEHNRLYWYRQTLGQGPEFLTYFQNEAQLEKSRLLSDRFSAERPKGSFSTLEIQRTEQGDSAMYLCASSLPTTPYEQYFGPGTRLTVT.

The chain joins TRBV3-1 to TRBJ2-7; maybe TRBD1 (6 bases). Germline loops: CDR1 LGHDT, CDR2 YNNKEL (reference sequence). Trimming cost V 3 bases and J 7 bases, with 13 bases left between them. The CDR3 extends over 13 amino acids. CDR3 DNA sequence: TGTGCCAGCAGCCAGGGGGCTTTGGGAGAGCAGTACGTC. This codes for CASSQGALGEQYV.

This clonotype was observed a handful of times. The J gene is TRBJ1-5, the V gene TRBV21-1; the DNA was not compared with TRBD1, the D call given in the table. TRBV21-1 is a known pseudogene. The length of the CDR3 is 15 residues. The CDR3 DNA follows: TGTGCCAGCAGCGCACAGGGGGAGTGGAATCAGCCCCAGCATTTT. Amino acid sequence: CASSAQGEWNQPQHF.

This clonotype was counted between two and nine times. This chain links TRBV29-1 with TRBJ1-2; TRBD1 might be the D (5 bases). The V gene's germline CDR1 is SQVTM and CDR2 ANQGSEA. This CDR3 has 15 amino acids. V lost 3 bases to trimming and J lost 3 bases, with 17 bases between them. CDR3 loop: CSVDGTQGRDYGYTF. In DNA form, the CDR3 reads TGCAGCGTTGACGGGACCCAAGGGAGGGACTATGGCTACACCTTC.

To note about this clonotype: Because it lacks the conserved phenylalanine or tryptophan at the end, this CDR3 is likely a read error. V usage is TRBV20-1 and J usage is TRBJ1-1; D gene unclear. CDR1 is DFQATT and CDR2 is SNEGSKA in the germline V gene (reference sequence). The germline V and J ends were trimmed by 4 bases and 0 bases, with 18 bases remaining between them. CDR3 size: 16 residues. CDR3 sequence: CSATRSAGVLNTEAFS. The CDR3 DNA reads as TGCAGTGCTACTAGGTCCGCCGGTGTTTTGAACACTGAAGCTTTCTCT.

This clonotype was detected only a few times. The chain has TRBV9 and TRBJ1-1; no clear D. CDR1 and CDR2 from the germline V gene are SGDLS and YYNGEE. CDR3 length equals 13 residues. V was trimmed by 1 base and J by 2 bases, leaving 6 bases between them. The CDR3 DNA follows: TGTGCCAGCAGCGTACAGAGTAACACTGAAGCTTTCTTT. Protein product: CASSVQSNTEAFF.

The chain combines TRBV7-2 with TRBJ2-1, with 7 positions matching TRBD2. J lost 9 bases, V lost 5 bases, and 10 bases had no gene match. Germline-derived CDR1 and CDR2 are SGHTA and FQGNSA. This CDR3 spans 14 amino acids. The DNA for the CDR3 is TGTGCCAGCAGCCAACAAGGACTAGTCGGTGAGCAGTTCTTC. It yields the protein CASSQQGLVGEQFF.

The V and J genes are TRBV27 and TRBJ2-3, with 8 positions matching TRBD2. There are 15 residues in the CDR3. The trim removed 5 bases at V and 1 base at J, leaving 5 bases unmatched. The germline V gene encodes CDR1 MNHEY and CDR2 SMNVEV (reference sequence). The CDR3 loop is CASSPLTSGTDTQYF. CDR3 coding DNA: TGTGCCAGCAGTCCACTGACTAGCGGCACAGATACGCAGTATTTT.

This clonotype turned up a few times. The rearrangement links TRBV28 to TRBJ2-2, with D possibly TRBD1 on 6 matching bases. Per germline, CDR1 MDHEN and CDR2 SYDVKM. This CDR3 is 15 amino acids long. Trimming pared 7 bases from V and 3 bases from J, leaving 15 bases between. CDR3 sequence reads: CASTRGTLHTGELFF. The CDR3 coding sequence is TGTGCCAGCACCAGAGGGACACTTCACACCGGGGAGCTGTTTTTT.

This chain links TRBV5-1 with TRBJ1-2, with D possibly matching TRBD1 (6 bases). The CDR3 contains 14 residues. Germline CDR1 is SGHRS and CDR2 is YFSETQ. Trimming removed 1 base at V and 4 bases at J, with 11 bases between. This CDR3 is CASSLSGTIYGYTF. The CDR3 DNA is TGCGCCAGCAGCTTGTCTGGGACAATCTATGGCTACACCTTC.

The rearrangement joins TRBV4-3 to TRBJ2-2; tentative D call: TRBD1 (5 bases). The ends were cut back, 4 bases at V and 3 bases at J, with 18 bases in the middle. CDR3 length: 17 residues. CDR1 LGHNA and CDR2 YSLEER come from the germline V gene. The CDR3 sequence: CASSPRGISKDTGELFF. The CDR3 region has the DNA TGCGCCAGCAGCCCAAGGGGTATCTCGAAGGACACCGGGGAGCTGTTTTTT.

This clonotype was seen a handful of times. The chain has TRBV10-1 and TRBJ2-2; a possible D gene is TRBD2 (6 bases). This CDR3 spans 16 amino acids. V was shortened by 0 bases and J by 1 base, with 9 bases between the two germline ends. The V gene's germline CDR1 is WNHNN and CDR2 SYGVQD (reference sequence). The CDR3 DNA reads as TGCGCCAGCAGTGAGTCATCCGGGGGGAACACCGGGGAGCTGTTTTTT. It translates to CASSESSGGNTGELFF.

This sequence joins TRBV7-2 and TRBJ2-1, with D maybe TRBD2 (6 bases). This CDR3 has 16 amino acids. V was clipped by 0 bases and J by 3 bases, with 12 bases between them. CDR1 is SGHTA and CDR2 is FQGNSA in the germline V gene. CDR3 nucleotide sequence: TGTGCCAGCAGCTTAGCAAGTAGCGGAGGCTACAATGAGCAGTTCTTC. It codes for CASSLASSGGYNEQFF.

This clonotype was picked up many times. The J gene is TRBJ1-1, the V gene TRBV20-1; 7 nucleotides match TRBD1. CDR3 length: 14 amino acids. The trim removed 5 bases at V and 9 bases at J, leaving 15 bases unmatched. CDR1 and CDR2 (germline): DFQATT, SNEGSKA (reference sequence). CDR3 DNA: TGCAGTGCTTTTTCCACAGGGGCCGAAATGAAAGCTTTCTTT. Residues: CSAFSTGAEMKAFF.

This clonotype was seen ten or more times. The chain joins TRBV15 to TRBJ1-6; no clear D. This CDR3 spans 17 amino acids. From germline, CDR1 is LNHNV and CDR2 YYDKDF (reference sequence). The V and J ends lost 0 bases and 0 bases respectively, with 9 bases between them. CDR3 region: CATSRDLKDSYNSPLHF. The CDR3 nucleotides read TGTGCCACCAGCAGAGATCTAAAAGACTCCTATAATTCACCCCTCCACTTT.

This clonotype was counted between two and nine times. The chain combines TRBV9 with TRBJ2-1; no clear D. This CDR3 spans 11 amino acids. Trimming shortened V by 4 bases and J by 8 bases, and 7 bases separated the two germline ends. Germline CDR1 SGDLS, CDR2 YYNGEE. DNA for the CDR3: TGTGCCAGCAGCCGAAAACATGAGCAGTTCTTC. This encodes CASSRKHEQFF.

The chain has TRBV6-2 or TRBV6-3 and TRBJ2-3; the D is unclear. Trimming took 2 bases from V and 2 from J, leaving 11 bases between them. Germline V gives CDR1 MNHEY, CDR2 SVGEGT. There are 15 residues in the CDR3. CDR3 residues: CASSYNGPHTDTQYF. The CDR3 DNA reads as TGTGCCAGCAGTTACAACGGACCTCACACAGATACGCAGTATTTT.

This clonotype was found many times. The V and J genes are TRBV5-1 and TRBJ1-6; the D gene is possibly TRBD1 (6 bases). Trimming shortened V by 0 bases and J by 7 bases, and 11 bases separated the two germline ends. The CDR3 length is 15 residues. Looked up from germline, CDR1 is SGHRS and CDR2 is YFSETQ. In nucleotides, the CDR3 is TGCGCCAGCAGCTTGGGACAGGCCCTGAATTCACCCCTCCACTTT. Translation: CASSLGQALNSPLHF.

This clonotype has ten or more counts. The chain has TRBV27 and TRBJ2-7; 9 bases match TRBD1. Germline V gives CDR1 MNHEY, CDR2 SMNVEV (reference sequence). This CDR3 spans 14 amino acids. After removal of 6 bases from V and 3 bases from J, the junction contained 6 bases not matched to a gene. Here the CDR3 DNA reads TGTGCCAGCAGCCTCCGGACAGGGGACTACGAGCAGTACGTC. Translated: CASSLRTGDYEQYV.

J is TRBJ1-1 and V is TRBV6-2 or TRBV6-3; 7 bases are a match to TRBD1. Germline CDR1 and CDR2: MNHEY and SVGEGT. After removal of 0 bases from V and 1 base from J, the junction contained 5 bases not matched to a gene. The CDR3 has 16 residues. The CDR3 sequence: CASSYSPDRKNTEAFF. For the CDR3, the DNA is TGTGCCAGCAGTTACTCCCCGGACAGGAAGAACACTGAAGCTTTCTTT.

This clonotype was seen only a few times. CDR3 DNA: TGTGCCAGCAGCTACACAGGGAGGGGCACAGATACGCAGTATTTT. It translates to CASSYTGRGTDTQYF. V gene TRBV7-8 combines with J gene TRBJ2-3, with D possibly TRBD2 on 7 matching bases. Looked up from germline, CDR1 is SGHVS and CDR2 is FQNEAQ. The ends were cut back, 4 bases at V and 1 base at J, with 12 bases in the middle. CDR3 length: 15 amino acids.

Many counts were recorded for this clonotype. This chain uses TRBV28 with TRBJ1-1; TRBD1 might be the D (6 bases). V shed 7 bases and J shed 1 base, with 19 bases lying between them. The germline gives CDR1 MDHEN, CDR2 SYDVKM. This CDR3 has 16 residues. The CDR3 sequence: CASTLYTGRGNTEAFF. In DNA form, the CDR3 reads TGTGCCAGCACCCTTTATACAGGGCGGGGGAACACTGAAGCTTTCTTT.

In its sample, this clonotype was seen many times. The chain combines TRBV4-1 with TRBJ1-1; D is possibly TRBD1 (5 bases). V lost 1 base and J 3 bases, leaving 9 bases between the germline ends. Germline V lookup: CDR1 MGHRA, CDR2 YSYEKL. The CDR3 contains 14 residues. The DNA for the CDR3 is TGCGCCAGCAGCCAAGCAAGCAGGGACACTGAAGCTTTCTTT. Protein product: CASSQASRDTEAFF.

J is TRBJ2-5 and V is TRBV11-2, with TRBD1 matching 7 bases. This CDR3 spans 14 amino acids. CDR1 is SGHAT and CDR2 is FQNNGV in the germline V gene. Losses at the gene ends were 3 bases for V and 1 base for J; bases not matched to a gene: 2. CDR3: CASSLGTAQETQYF. The CDR3 DNA reads TGTGCCAGCAGCTTGGGGACAGCCCAAGAGACCCAGTACTTC.